The 2 T cell receptor beta chains reported below all come from one sample, sequenced in a study of response to subunit inactivated influenza vaccine. One entry per CDR3 protein results from TCRdb running MiXCR on the RT-PCR reads. The table shows approximately 480,000 distinct CDR3 sequences, with over 9.5% occurring only once. The material was PBMCs from blood, obtained roughly 45 days after vaccination. The receptors come from a man in his fifties who received an inactivated influenza vaccine.

This clonotype was picked up a small number of times. The gene calls are TRBV7-9 and TRBJ2-3; the D gene is possibly TRBD2 (6 bases). V dropped 3 bases and J dropped 0 bases, with 13 bases sitting between them. The germline gives CDR1 SEHNR, CDR2 FQNEAQ (reference sequence). This CDR3 region has 16 residues. CDR3: CASSFDIGTSTDTQYF. The CDR3 DNA follows: TGTGCCAGCAGCTTCGATATTGGGACTAGCACAGATACGCAGTATTTT.

This clonotype occurred a few times. CDR3 in amino acids: CASSQKTDQPQHF. CDR3 in DNA: TGTGCCAGCAGCCAGAAGACAGATCAGCCCCAGCATTTT. The chain recombines TRBV4-2 with TRBJ1-5; possible D gene TRBD1, 5 bases. Germline CDR1 is LGHNA and CDR2 is YNFKEQ. This CDR3 region has 13 residues. V lost 3 bases and J lost 5, with 8 bases in between.